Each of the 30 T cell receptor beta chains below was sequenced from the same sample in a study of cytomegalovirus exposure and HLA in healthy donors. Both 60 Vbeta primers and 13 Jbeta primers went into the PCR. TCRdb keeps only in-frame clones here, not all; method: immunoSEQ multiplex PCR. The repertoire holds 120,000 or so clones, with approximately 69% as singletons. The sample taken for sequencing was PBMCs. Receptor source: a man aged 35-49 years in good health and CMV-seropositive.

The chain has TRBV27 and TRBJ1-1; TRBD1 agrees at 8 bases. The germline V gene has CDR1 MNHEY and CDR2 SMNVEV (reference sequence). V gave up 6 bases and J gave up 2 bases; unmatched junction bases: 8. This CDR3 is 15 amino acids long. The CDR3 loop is CASRRQGTDNTEAFF. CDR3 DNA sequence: TGTGCCAGCAGACGACAGGGGACAGACAACACTGAAGCTTTCTTT.

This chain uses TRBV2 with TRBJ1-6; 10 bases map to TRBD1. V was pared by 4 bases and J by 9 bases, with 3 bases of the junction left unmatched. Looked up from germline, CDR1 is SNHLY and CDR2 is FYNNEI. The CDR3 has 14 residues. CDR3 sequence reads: CASSGDRGTSPLHF. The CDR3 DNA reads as TGTGCCAGCAGTGGGGACAGGGGTACTTCACCCCTCCACTTT.

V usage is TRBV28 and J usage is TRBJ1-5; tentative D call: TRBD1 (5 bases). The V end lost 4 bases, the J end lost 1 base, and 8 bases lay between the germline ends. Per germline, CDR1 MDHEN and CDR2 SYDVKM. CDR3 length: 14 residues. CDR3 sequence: CASSSPGSNQPQHF. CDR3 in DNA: TGTGCCAGCAGTTCCCCAGGGAGCAATCAGCCCCAGCATTTT.

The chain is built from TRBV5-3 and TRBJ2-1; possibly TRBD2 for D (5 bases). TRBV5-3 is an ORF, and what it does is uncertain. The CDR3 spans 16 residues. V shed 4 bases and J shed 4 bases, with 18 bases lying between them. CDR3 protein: CARSGVSSGLYNEQFF. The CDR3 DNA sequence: TGTGCCAGAAGCGGCGTTTCGAGCGGCCTATACAATGAGCAGTTCTTC.

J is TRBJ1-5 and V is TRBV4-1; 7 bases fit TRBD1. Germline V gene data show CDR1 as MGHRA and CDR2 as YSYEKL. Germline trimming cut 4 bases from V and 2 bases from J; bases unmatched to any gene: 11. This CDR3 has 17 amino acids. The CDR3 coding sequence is TGCGCCAGCAGCCCCGCCGGGGGAACAGGGGGCAATCAGCCCCAGCATTTT. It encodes CASSPAGGTGGNQPQHF.

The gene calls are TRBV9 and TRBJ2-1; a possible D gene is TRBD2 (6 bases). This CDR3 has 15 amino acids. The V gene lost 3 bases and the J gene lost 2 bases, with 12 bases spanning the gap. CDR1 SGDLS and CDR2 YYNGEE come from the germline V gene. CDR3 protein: CASSDSGLTYNEQFF. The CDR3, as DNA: TGTGCCAGCAGCGATAGCGGCCTGACCTACAATGAGCAGTTCTTC.

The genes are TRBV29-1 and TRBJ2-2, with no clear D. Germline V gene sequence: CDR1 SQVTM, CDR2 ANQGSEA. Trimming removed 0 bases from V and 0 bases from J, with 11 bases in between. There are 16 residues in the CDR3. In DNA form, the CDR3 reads TGCAGCGTTGAAGATCGAAGGAGTACGAACACCGGGGAGCTGTTTTTT. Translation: CSVEDRRSTNTGELFF.

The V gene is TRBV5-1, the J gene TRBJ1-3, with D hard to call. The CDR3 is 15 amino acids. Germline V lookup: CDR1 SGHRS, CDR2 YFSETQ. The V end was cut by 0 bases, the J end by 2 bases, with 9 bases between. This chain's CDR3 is CASSLETVPGNTIYF. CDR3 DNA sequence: TGCGCCAGCAGCTTGGAAACAGTCCCTGGAAACACCATATATTTT.

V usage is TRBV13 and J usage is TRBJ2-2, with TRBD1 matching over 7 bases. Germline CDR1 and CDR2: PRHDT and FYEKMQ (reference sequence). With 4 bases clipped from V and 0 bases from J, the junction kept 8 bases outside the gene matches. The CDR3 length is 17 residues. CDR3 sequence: CASSSVTGTANTGELFF. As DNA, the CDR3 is TGTGCCAGCAGCTCTGTGACAGGGACCGCGAACACCGGGGAGCTGTTTTTT.

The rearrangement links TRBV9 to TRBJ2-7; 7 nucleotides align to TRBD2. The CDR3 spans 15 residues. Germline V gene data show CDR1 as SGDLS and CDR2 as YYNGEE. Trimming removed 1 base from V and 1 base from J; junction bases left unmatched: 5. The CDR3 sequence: CASSVNGGGSYEQYF. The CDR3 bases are TGTGCCAGCAGCGTAAATGGCGGGGGTTCCTACGAGCAGTACTTC.

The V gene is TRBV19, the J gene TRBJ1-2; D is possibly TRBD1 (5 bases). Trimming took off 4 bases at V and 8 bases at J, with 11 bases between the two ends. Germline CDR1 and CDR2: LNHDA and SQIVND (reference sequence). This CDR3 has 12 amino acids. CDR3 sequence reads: CASSTRGGGYTF. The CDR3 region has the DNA TGTGCCAGTAGTACTAGGGGAGGCGGCTACACCTTC.

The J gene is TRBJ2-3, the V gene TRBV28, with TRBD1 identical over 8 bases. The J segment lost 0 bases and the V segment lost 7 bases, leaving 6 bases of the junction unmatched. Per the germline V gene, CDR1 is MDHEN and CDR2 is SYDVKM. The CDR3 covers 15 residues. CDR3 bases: TGTGCCAGCACCCCCGGACAGGGTAGCACAGATACGCAGTATTTT. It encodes CASTPGQGSTDTQYF.

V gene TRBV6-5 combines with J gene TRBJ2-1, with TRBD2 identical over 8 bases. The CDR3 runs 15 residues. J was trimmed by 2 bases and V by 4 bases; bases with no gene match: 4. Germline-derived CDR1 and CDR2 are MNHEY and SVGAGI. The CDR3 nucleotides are TGTGCCAGCAGTTTGATAGCGGGGCCCTACAATGAGCAGTTCTTC. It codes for CASSLIAGPYNEQFF.

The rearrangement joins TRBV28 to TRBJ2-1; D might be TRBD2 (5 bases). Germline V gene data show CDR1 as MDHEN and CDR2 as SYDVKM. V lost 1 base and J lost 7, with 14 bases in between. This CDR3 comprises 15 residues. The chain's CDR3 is CASSLYRGSNNEQFF. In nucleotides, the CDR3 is TGTGCCAGCAGTTTATATCGTGGGAGTAATAATGAGCAGTTCTTC.

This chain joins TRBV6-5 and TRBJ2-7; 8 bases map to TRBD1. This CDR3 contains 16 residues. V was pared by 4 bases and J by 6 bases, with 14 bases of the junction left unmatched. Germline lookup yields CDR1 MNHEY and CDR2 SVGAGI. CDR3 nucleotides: TGTGCCAGCAGTTTCGCCGGGACAGGAGATATCAGCGAGCAGTACTTC. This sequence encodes CASSFAGTGDISEQYF.

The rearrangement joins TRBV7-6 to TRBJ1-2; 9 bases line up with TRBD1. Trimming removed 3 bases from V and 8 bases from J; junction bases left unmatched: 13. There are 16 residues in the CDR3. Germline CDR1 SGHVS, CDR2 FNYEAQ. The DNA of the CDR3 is TGTGCCAGCAGCTTGGGCGGGACAGGGACACGCAGAGGCTACACCTTC. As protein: CASSLGGTGTRRGYTF.

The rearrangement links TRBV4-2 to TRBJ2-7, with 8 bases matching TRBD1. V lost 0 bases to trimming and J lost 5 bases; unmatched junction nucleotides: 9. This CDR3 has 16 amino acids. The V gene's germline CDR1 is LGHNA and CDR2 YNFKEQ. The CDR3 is CASSQEAGQGDNEQYF. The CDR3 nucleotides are TGTGCCAGCAGCCAAGAGGCCGGACAGGGAGACAACGAGCAGTACTTC.

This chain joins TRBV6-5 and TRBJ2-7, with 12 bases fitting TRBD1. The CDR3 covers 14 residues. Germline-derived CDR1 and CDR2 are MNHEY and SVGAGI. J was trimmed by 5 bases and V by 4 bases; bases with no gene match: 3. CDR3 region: CASSLGQGADEQYF. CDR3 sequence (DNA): TGTGCCAGCAGTTTGGGACAGGGGGCCGACGAGCAGTACTTC.

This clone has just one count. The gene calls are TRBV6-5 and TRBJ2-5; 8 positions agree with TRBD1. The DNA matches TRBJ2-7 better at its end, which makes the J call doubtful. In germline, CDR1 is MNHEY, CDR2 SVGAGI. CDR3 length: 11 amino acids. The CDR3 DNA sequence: TGTGCCAGTACAGGGGGCTACGAGCAGTACTTC. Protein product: CASTGGYEQYF.

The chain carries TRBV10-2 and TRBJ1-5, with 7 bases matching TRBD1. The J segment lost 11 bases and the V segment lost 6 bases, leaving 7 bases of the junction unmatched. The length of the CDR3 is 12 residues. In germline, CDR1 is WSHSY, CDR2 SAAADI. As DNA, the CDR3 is TGCGCCAGCAGATCCGGGACAGAGGCCCAGCATTTT. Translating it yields CASRSGTEAQHF.

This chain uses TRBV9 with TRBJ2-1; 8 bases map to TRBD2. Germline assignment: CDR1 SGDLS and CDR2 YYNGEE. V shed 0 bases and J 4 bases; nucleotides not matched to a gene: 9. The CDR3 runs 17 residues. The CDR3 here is CASSVDAAGGFYNEQFF. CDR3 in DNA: TGTGCCAGCAGCGTAGACGCGGCGGGAGGCTTTTACAATGAGCAGTTCTTC.

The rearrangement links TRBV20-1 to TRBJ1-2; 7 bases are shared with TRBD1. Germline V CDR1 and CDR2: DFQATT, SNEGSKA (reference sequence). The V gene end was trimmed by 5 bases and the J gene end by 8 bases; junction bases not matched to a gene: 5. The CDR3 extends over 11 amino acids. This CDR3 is CSAGAGGGYTF. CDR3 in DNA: TGCAGTGCTGGAGCAGGGGGGGGCTACACCTTC.

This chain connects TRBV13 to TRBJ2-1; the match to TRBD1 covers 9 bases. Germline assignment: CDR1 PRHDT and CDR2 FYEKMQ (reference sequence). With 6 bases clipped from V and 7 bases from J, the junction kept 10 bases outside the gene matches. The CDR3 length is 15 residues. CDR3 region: CASRQGQGFGNEQFF. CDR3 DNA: TGTGCCAGCAGACAGGGACAGGGCTTTGGGAATGAGCAGTTCTTC.

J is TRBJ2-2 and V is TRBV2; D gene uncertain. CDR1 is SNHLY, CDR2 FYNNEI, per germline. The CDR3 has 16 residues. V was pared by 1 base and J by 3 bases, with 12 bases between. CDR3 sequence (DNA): TGTGCCAGCAGTGAAGGTAGTGCGATTTACACCGGGGAGCTGTTTTTT. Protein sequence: CASSEGSAIYTGELFF.

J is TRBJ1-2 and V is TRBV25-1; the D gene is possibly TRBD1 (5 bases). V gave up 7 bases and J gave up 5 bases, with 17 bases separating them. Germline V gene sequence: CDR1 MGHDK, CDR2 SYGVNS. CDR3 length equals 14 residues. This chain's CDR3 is CASTEREGRYGYTF. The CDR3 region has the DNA TGTGCCAGCACCGAAAGGGAGGGGCGGTATGGCTACACCTTC.

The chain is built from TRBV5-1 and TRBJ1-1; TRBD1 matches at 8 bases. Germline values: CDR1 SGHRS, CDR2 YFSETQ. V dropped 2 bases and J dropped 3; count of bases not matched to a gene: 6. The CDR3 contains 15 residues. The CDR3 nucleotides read TGCGCCAGCAGCTTTCATCAGGGGGCTGACACTGAAGCTTTCTTT. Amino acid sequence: CASSFHQGADTEAFF.

As DNA, the CDR3 is TGCAGCGTCGGAACAGGGGGCTTCTCTGGAAACACCATATATTTT. It specifies CSVGTGGFSGNTIYF. The chain joins TRBV29-1 to TRBJ1-3, with 9 bases matching TRBD1. Trimming removed 6 bases from V and 0 bases from J; junction bases left unmatched: 6. Germline V gene lookup returns CDR1 SQVTM and CDR2 ANQGSEA. CDR3 length equals 15 residues.

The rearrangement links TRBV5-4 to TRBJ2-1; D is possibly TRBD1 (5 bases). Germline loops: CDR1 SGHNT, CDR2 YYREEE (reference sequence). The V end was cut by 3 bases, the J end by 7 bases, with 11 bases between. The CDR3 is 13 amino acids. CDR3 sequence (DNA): TGTGCCAGCAGCTGGACACTGGAAAATGAGCAGTTCTTC. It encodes CASSWTLENEQFF.

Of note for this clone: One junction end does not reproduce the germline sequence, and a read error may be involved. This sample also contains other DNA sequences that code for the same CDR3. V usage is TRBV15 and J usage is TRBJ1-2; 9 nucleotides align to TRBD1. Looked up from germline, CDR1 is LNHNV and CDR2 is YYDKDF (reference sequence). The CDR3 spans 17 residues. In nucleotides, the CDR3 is TGTGCCACCAGCGCCCGGACAGGGGCTACGGTTAACTATGGCTACACCTTT. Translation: CATSARTGATVNYGYTF.

Written as DNA, the CDR3 is TGTGCCAGTAGTATATTCGGCAGGGAAAGAGCTTTCTTT. It codes for CASSIFGRERAFF. The chain joins TRBV19 to TRBJ1-1; D perhaps matches TRBD1 (5 bases). Germline values: CDR1 LNHDA, CDR2 SQIVND (reference sequence). This CDR3 has 13 amino acids. V dropped 2 bases and J dropped 10 bases, with 14 bases sitting between them.